This record covers a single TCR beta chain. As yet, its antigen is unknown. Compared with germline, one end of the junction differs, possibly owing to a read error. This sample is part of a study of T-cell reconstitution after alpha-beta-depleted transplantation in children. Study-wide results and limits: At around two months after transplant, the alpha-beta T cells were reportedly derived from several hundred expanded clones that came from non-depleted graft cells. For some patients, TCRbeta diversity was high at day 60 because of recipient T cells and thymic progenitors that survived. T-cell counts and diversity at one year following transplant were attributed mainly to newly produced T cells.

The TCRbeta library was prepared with unique molecular identifiers. Each CDR3 protein is one row after TCRdb ran MiXCR on the PCR reads. The data hold about 980,000 distinct CDR3 sequences, with 25% to 35% observed a single time. Germline CDR1 SGHRS, CDR2 YFSETQ. This CDR3 contains 16 residues. The sequence was collected from a boy younger than two who had a stem cell transplant for SCID, so the T cells may come from the graft donor. This chain joins TRBV5-1 and TRBJ2-1; TRBD1 is a possible D gene (5 bases). This specimen consisted of PBMCs, mostly from graft donor cells, obtained 360 days after TCRalphabeta/CD19-depleted stem cell transplant. The CDR3 protein is CASSLEGLTYYDEQFF. CDR3 DNA sequence: TGCGCCAGCAGCTTGGAGGGGCTGACCTACTACGATGAGCAGTTCTTC.